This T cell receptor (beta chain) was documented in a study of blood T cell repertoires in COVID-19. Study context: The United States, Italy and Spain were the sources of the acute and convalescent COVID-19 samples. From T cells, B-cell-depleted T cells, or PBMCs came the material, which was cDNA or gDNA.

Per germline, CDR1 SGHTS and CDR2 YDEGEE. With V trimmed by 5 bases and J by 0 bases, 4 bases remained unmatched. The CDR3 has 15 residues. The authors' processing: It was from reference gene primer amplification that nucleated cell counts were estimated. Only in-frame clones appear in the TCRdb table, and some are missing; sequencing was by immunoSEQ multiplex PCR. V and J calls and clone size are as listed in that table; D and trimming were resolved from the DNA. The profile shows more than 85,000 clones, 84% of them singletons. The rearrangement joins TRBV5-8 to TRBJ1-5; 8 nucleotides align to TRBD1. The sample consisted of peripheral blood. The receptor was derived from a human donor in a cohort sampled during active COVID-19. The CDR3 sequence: CASSHDRGSNQPQHF. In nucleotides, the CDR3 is TGTGCCAGCAGTCACGACAGGGGTAGCAATCAGCCCCAGCATTTT.